In its sample, the clone carrying this T cell receptor beta chain was seen once. These data come from a study of blood T cell repertoires in COVID-19. Germline CDR1 LGHNA, CDR2 YSLEER. This CDR3 has 15 amino acids. Deletions cut 0 bases from V and 7 bases from J, with 15 bases between. Recruits, aged roughly 18 to 95 years, lived in 24 US areas. The table came from immunoSEQ multiplex PCR; TCRdb's copy has only in-frame clones and leaves some out. Here the sample spans some 400,000 clones, 89% being singletons. Specimen: PBMCs or T cells enriched from blood (not recorded which). The rearrangement links TRBV4-3 to TRBJ1-1, with D possibly being TRBD1 (5 bases). The clonotype was recovered from a woman aged 25 to 45 who had recovered from COVID-19. CDR3 nucleotide sequence: TGCGCCAGCAGCCAAGAGATCGGAAGGGGCGGTGAAGCTTTCTTT. This encodes CASSQEIGRGGEAFF.